This entry concerns a single T cell receptor beta chain. These data belong to a study of blood T cell repertoires in COVID-19. Germline values: CDR1 LNHDA, CDR2 SQIVND (reference sequence). Trimming left V 8 bases short and J 4 bases short, with 9 bases between. The CDR3 length is 12 residues. Only in-frame clones appear in the TCRdb table, and some are missing; sequencing was by immunoSEQ multiplex PCR. The sample has about 14,000 clones, around three quarters seen once. Sequencing used peripheral blood. The V and J genes are TRBV19 and TRBJ1-5; maybe TRBD1 (5 bases). This receptor was obtained from a man in his 70s with acute or convalescent COVID-19. CDR3 in DNA: TGTGCCAGTTCTCCAGGGAATCAGCCCCAGCATTTT. This codes for CASSPGNQPQHF.